The text below deals with one T cell receptor beta chain. TCRdb's copy holds only in-frame clones and misses some; the assay was immunoSEQ multiplex PCR. The table shows roughly 500,000 clones, with about 91% occurring only once. The treatment here: roughly 18 received Ad26.COV2.S at low or high dose, single or two shots; a few received placebo; per-sample allocation not given. The study sampled participants on day 63 after the first vaccine or placebo injection. This entry comes from a study of Ad26.COV2.S vaccination and SARS-CoV-2 variants. V lost 4 bases, J lost 7 bases, and 4 bases stayed unmatched. CDR3 length: 14 residues. The V gene's germline CDR1 is SGDLS and CDR2 YYNGEE.

The sequences come from peripheral blood, collected in a trial of Ad26.COV2.S vaccine versus placebo. The origin of this receptor is a person aged 18-60 years who received the Ad26.COV2.S COVID-19 vaccine or a placebo. The V and J genes are TRBV9 and TRBJ1-6; 8 bases agree with TRBD1. The CDR3 DNA is TGTGCCAGCAGCACACGACAGGGGAATTCACCCCTCCACTTT. Its translation: CASSTRQGNSPLHF.